The 32 T cell receptor beta chains below come from one sample, sequenced in a study of blood T cell repertoires in COVID-19. TCRdb's copy holds only in-frame clones and misses some; the assay was immunoSEQ multiplex PCR. This sample has nearly 70,000 clones, with around 88% found just once. Sequenced material: peripheral blood. The source of these receptors is an older woman with acute or convalescent COVID-19.

The chain links TRBV15 to TRBJ1-1; no clear D. With 0 bases removed from V and 10 bases from J, the gap between germline ends came to 9 bases. Germline CDR1 and CDR2: LNHNV and YYDKDF (reference sequence). This CDR3 spans 12 amino acids. The CDR3 here is CATSRDDIPAFF. The CDR3, as DNA: TGTGCCACCAGCAGAGATGACATTCCAGCTTTCTTT.

This sequence joins TRBV27 and TRBJ1-1; D call uncertain. This CDR3 comprises 13 residues. CDR1 and CDR2 from the germline V gene are MNHEY and SMNVEV (reference sequence). V shed 3 bases and J shed 3 bases, with 8 bases lying between them. CDR3 sequence reads: CASSFGRDTEAFF. In nucleotides, the CDR3 is TGTGCCAGCAGTTTTGGCCGGGACACTGAAGCTTTCTTT.

The chain is built from TRBV5-1 and TRBJ1-1; TRBD1 matches at 7 bases. The junction had 13 bases not matched to a gene; V was cut back by 0 bases and J by 5 bases. Germline-derived CDR1 and CDR2 are SGHRS and YFSETQ. The CDR3 loop spans 17 amino acids. The CDR3 coding sequence is TGCGCCAGCAGCTTGGCGTTGACAGGGAGCAGAGGGACTGAAGCTTTCTTT. It translates to CASSLALTGSRGTEAFF.

The rearrangement joins TRBV7-3 to TRBJ2-1; 7 bases are shared with TRBD2. The junction had 11 bases not matched to a gene; V was cut back by 2 bases and J by 4 bases. The CDR3 runs to 17 residues. Germline-derived CDR1 and CDR2 are SGHTA and FQGTGA. This chain's CDR3 is CASSLLMAGGFYNEQFF. In DNA form, the CDR3 reads TGTGCCAGCAGCTTATTAATGGCCGGGGGGTTTTACAATGAGCAGTTCTTC.

The chain uses TRBV19 and TRBJ1-6, with no clear D. There are 16 residues in the CDR3. With 3 bases removed from V and 0 bases from J, the gap between germline ends came to 9 bases. Germline CDR1 reads LNHDA; CDR2 reads SQIVND (reference sequence). CDR3 nucleotides: TGTGCCAGTAGTATTATGGGGAGCTCCTATAATTCACCCCTCCACTTT. Protein: CASSIMGSSYNSPLHF.

The J gene is TRBJ1-4, the V gene TRBV10-3; D is unresolved. There are 14 residues in the CDR3. Germline CDR1 reads ENHRY; CDR2 reads SYGVKD. The V end lost 4 bases, the J end lost 8 bases, and 14 bases lay between the germline ends. The CDR3 DNA reads as TGTGCCATCAGTGTAGGAGTTAATGGCGAAAAACTGTTTTTT. Translating it yields CAISVGVNGEKLFF.

V usage is TRBV30 and J usage is TRBJ2-3; 11 bases are shared with TRBD2. J was trimmed by 4 bases and V by 2 bases; bases with no gene match: 5. CDR3 size: 15 residues. Germline values: CDR1 GTSNPN, CDR2 SVGIG (reference sequence). The CDR3: CAWSFGTSGSDTQYF. Here the CDR3 DNA reads TGTGCCTGGAGTTTCGGGACTAGCGGATCAGATACGCAGTATTTT.

The V and J genes are TRBV5-1 and TRBJ2-5; D is possibly TRBD2 (5 bases). CDR1 SGHRS and CDR2 YFSETQ come from the germline V gene. Trimming cost V 6 bases and J 2 bases, with 14 bases left between them. The CDR3 has 14 amino acids. The CDR3 DNA reads TGCGCCAGCAAGCTAGCACCGCTTCAAGAGACCCAGTACTTC. Its protein is CASKLAPLQETQYF.

This chain links TRBV7-2 with TRBJ2-7; 9 nucleotides match TRBD2. With V trimmed by 4 bases and J by 2 bases, 3 bases remained unmatched. The CDR3 is made up of 14 amino acids. Germline V CDR1 and CDR2: SGHTA, FQGNSA. This CDR3 is CASSSTSGPYEQYF. DNA of the CDR3: TGTGCCAGCAGCTCGACTAGCGGACCCTACGAGCAGTACTTC.

The gene calls are TRBV7-9 and TRBJ1-5; TRBD1 is a possible D gene (6 bases). Germline CDR1 reads SEHNR; CDR2 reads FQNEAQ (reference sequence). V lost 2 bases, J lost 0 bases, and 11 bases lay in between. This CDR3 is built from 16 residues. The CDR3: CASSLSWGRSNQPQHF. The CDR3 DNA reads as TGTGCCAGCAGCTTAAGTTGGGGGCGTAGCAATCAGCCCCAGCATTTT.

The chain uses TRBV5-1 and TRBJ2-7; D is possibly TRBD1 (6 bases). V lost 0 bases and J lost 2, with 12 bases in between. This CDR3 comprises 15 residues. Germline-derived CDR1 and CDR2 are SGHRS and YFSETQ. The CDR3 reads CASSLASGQPYEQYF. CDR3 DNA: TGCGCCAGCAGCTTGGCTTCGGGACAACCCTACGAGCAGTACTTC.

The chain is built from TRBV2 and TRBJ1-2; possible D gene TRBD1, 5 bases. Germline assignment: CDR1 SNHLY and CDR2 FYNNEI. There are 13 residues in the CDR3. The V and J ends lost 5 bases and 2 bases respectively, with 9 bases between them. The CDR3 loop reads CASSSTENYGYTF. In DNA form, the CDR3 reads TGTGCCAGCAGTTCGACAGAAAACTATGGCTACACCTTC.

The chain has TRBV7-9 and TRBJ2-6, with a possible D match to TRBD2 (5 bases). Trimming stripped 5 bases from V and 13 bases from J, with 15 bases between. The CDR3 runs 13 residues. In germline, CDR1 is SEHNR, CDR2 FQNEAQ (reference sequence). The CDR3 nucleotides read TGTGCCAGCAGCGAAAGAGGGAATGATGTCCTGACTTTC. This translates into CASSERGNDVLTF.

This sequence joins TRBV5-1 and TRBJ1-1; 12 positions agree with TRBD1. The junction had 7 bases not matched to a gene; V was cut back by 4 bases and J by 3 bases. This CDR3 contains 16 residues. Germline CDR1 reads SGHRS; CDR2 reads YFSETQ. CDR3 DNA sequence: TGCGCCAGCAGCCTTGAGGGACAGGGGGCGGACACTGAAGCTTTCTTT. This gives the protein CASSLEGQGADTEAFF.

This clone was observed a handful of times. The V gene is TRBV7-9, the J gene TRBJ2-1; D is possibly TRBD2 (5 bases). The germline V gene encodes CDR1 SEHNR and CDR2 FQNEAQ (reference sequence). The CDR3 extends over 12 amino acids. V lost 1 base to trimming and J lost 9 bases, with 7 bases between them. DNA of the CDR3: TGTGCCAGCAGCTTAGGAGGGTCTGAGCAGTTCTTC. Its translation is CASSLGGSEQFF. The complete variable domain, with remaining parts taken from reference TRBV7-9 and TRBJ2-1, reads DTGVSQNPRHKITKRGQNVTFRCDPISEHNRLYWYRQTLGQGPEFLTYFQNEAQLEKSRLLSDRFSAERPKGSFSTLEIQRTEQGDSAMYLCASSLGGSEQFFGPGTRLTVL.

This chain uses TRBV7-9 with TRBJ1-2; 8 bases map to TRBD1. Germline V gives CDR1 SEHNR, CDR2 FQNEAQ (reference sequence). V shed 2 bases, J shed 1 base, and the junction held 9 bases outside the gene matches. The CDR3 length is 17 residues. The CDR3 protein is CASSLPPGQGGNYGYTF. Written as DNA, the CDR3 is TGTGCCAGCAGCTTACCCCCCGGACAGGGAGGTAACTATGGCTACACCTTC.

The genes are TRBV28 and TRBJ1-4; 10 nucleotides match TRBD1. From germline, CDR1 is MDHEN and CDR2 SYDVKM. J gave up 5 bases and V 6 bases, and 3 bases lay outside the gene matches. The CDR3 loop spans 14 amino acids. The CDR3 coding sequence is TGTGCCAGCAGGATGACAGGGGGCAATGAAAAACTGTTTTTT. Encoded protein: CASRMTGGNEKLFF.

V and J are TRBV12-5 and TRBJ2-2, with 10 bases matching TRBD1. The CDR3 loop spans 15 amino acids. Germline assignment: CDR1 LGHNT and CDR2 FRNRAP. The trim removed 5 bases at V and 4 bases at J, leaving 4 bases unmatched. The CDR3 sequence is CASGRQGAPTGELFF. The CDR3 nucleotides are TGTGCTAGTGGTCGACAGGGGGCGCCCACCGGGGAGCTGTTTTTT.

This rearrangement joins TRBV7-3 to TRBJ2-5, with unresolved D. V lost 2 bases, J lost 1 base, and 5 bases lay in between. The CDR3 runs to 13 residues. CDR1 and CDR2 from the germline V gene are SGHTA and FQGTGA. The CDR3 region is CASSLSGQETQYF. CDR3 coding DNA: TGTGCCAGCAGCTTATCGGGCCAAGAGACCCAGTACTTC. The whole variable domain, filled in from reference TRBV7-3 and TRBJ2-5, reads GAGVSQTPSNKVTEKGKYVELRCDPISGHTALYWYRQSLGQGPEFLIYFQGTGAADDSGLPNDRFFAVRPEGSVSTLKIQRTERGDSAVYLCASSLSGQETQYFGPGTRLLVL.

This chain joins TRBV10-3 and TRBJ2-3; D ambiguous. Trimming removed 3 bases at V and 4 bases at J, with 14 bases between. Looked up from germline, CDR1 is ENHRY and CDR2 is SYGVKD. This CDR3 is built from 15 residues. The CDR3 DNA reads TGTGCCATCAGTGAATCACTACAAGCGCCAGATACGCAGTATTTT. It yields the protein CAISESLQAPDTQYF.

The rearrangement joins TRBV28 to TRBJ2-4, with 7 bases fitting TRBD1. This CDR3 region has 14 residues. Trimming took 4 bases from V and 6 from J; bases not matched to a gene: 6. Looked up from germline, CDR1 is MDHEN and CDR2 is SYDVKM. The CDR3 region has the DNA TGTGCCAGCAGTTCCTCCTACAGGGGAAACATTCAGTACTTC. It codes for CASSSSYRGNIQYF.

The chain is built from TRBV10-3 and TRBJ1-5; no reliable D call. The CDR3 extends over 13 amino acids. V was shortened by 3 bases and J by 0 bases, with 3 bases between the two germline ends. Germline V lookup: CDR1 ENHRY, CDR2 SYGVKD. The CDR3 spells CAISDLSNQPQHF. The DNA for the CDR3 is TGTGCCATCAGTGACCTTAGCAATCAGCCCCAGCATTTT.

The chain joins TRBV9 to TRBJ1-3; no clear D. The CDR3 is 16 amino acids. Per the germline V gene, CDR1 is SGDLS and CDR2 is YYNGEE. V lost 7 bases and J 0 bases, leaving 17 bases between the germline ends. CDR3 sequence: CASSNSGIYSGNTIYF. As DNA, the CDR3 is TGTGCCAGCTCAAACAGCGGGATCTACTCTGGAAACACCATATATTTT.

V usage is TRBV6-2 or TRBV6-3 and J usage is TRBJ2-7, with 9 bases identical to TRBD2. The germline V gene has CDR1 MNHEY and CDR2 SVGEGT. The CDR3 has 16 residues. Unmatched junction bases numbered 12, after V lost 6 bases and J lost 3 bases. CDR3 protein: CASSSNLAGARYEQYF. The CDR3 DNA is TGTGCCAGCAGCTCAAACTTAGCGGGAGCTCGCTACGAGCAGTACTTC.

The chain links TRBV2 to TRBJ1-2, with 7 bases that match TRBD1. The V gene's germline CDR1 is SNHLY and CDR2 FYNNEI. Losses at the gene ends were 6 bases for V and 5 bases for J; bases not matched to a gene: 6. The CDR3 contains 13 residues. The CDR3 DNA follows: TGTGCCAGCAGCGGAGACAGGGAGTATGGCTACACCTTC. It encodes CASSGDREYGYTF.

The V and J genes are TRBV28 and TRBJ1-2; no clear D. This CDR3 spans 13 amino acids. In germline, CDR1 is MDHEN, CDR2 SYDVKM. V was pared by 5 bases and J by 5 bases, with 12 bases between. This chain's CDR3 is CASSTFRGYGYTF. The CDR3 coding sequence is TGTGCCAGCAGTACCTTTCGAGGGTATGGCTACACCTTC.

This chain links TRBV28 with TRBJ1-1; TRBD1 matches at 10 bases. The ends lost 4 bases at V and 3 bases at J; junction bases unmatched: 5. Germline-derived CDR1 and CDR2 are MDHEN and SYDVKM. The CDR3 sequence is 15 residues long. Here the CDR3 reads CASSSYGTGDTEAFF. The CDR3 DNA sequence: TGTGCCAGCAGTTCCTACGGGACAGGGGACACTGAAGCTTTCTTT. Using reference TRBV28 and TRBJ1-1 for the parts outside the CDR3, the full variable domain is DVKVTQSSRYLVKRTGEKVFLECVQDMDHENMFWYRQDPGLGLRLIYFSYDVKMKEKGDIPEGYSVSREKKERFSLILESASTNQTSMYLCASSSYGTGDTEAFFGQGTRLTVV.

V is TRBV25-1 and J is TRBJ2-1, with a tentative D call TRBD2 (5 bases). Per germline, CDR1 MGHDK and CDR2 SYGVNS. Trimming shortened V by 2 bases and J by 0 bases, and 11 bases separated the two germline ends. The CDR3 extends over 16 amino acids. The CDR3: CASSEPGLSSYNEQFF. DNA of the CDR3: TGTGCCAGCAGTGAACCCGGACTGAGCTCCTACAATGAGCAGTTCTTC.

The genes are TRBV28 and TRBJ1-1; 8 bases match TRBD1. Trimming cost V 5 bases and J 1 base; bases outside gene matches: 9. The CDR3 length is 16 residues. Germline assignment: CDR1 MDHEN and CDR2 SYDVKM. CDR3 region: CASSPRTGSRNTEAFF. DNA of the CDR3: TGTGCCAGCAGTCCCCGGACAGGGAGCAGGAACACTGAAGCTTTCTTT. The variable domain in full, with the rest retrieved from reference TRBV28 and TRBJ1-1, is DVKVTQSSRYLVKRTGEKVFLECVQDMDHENMFWYRQDPGLGLRLIYFSYDVKMKEKGDIPEGYSVSREKKERFSLILESASTNQTSMYLCASSPRTGSRNTEAFFGQGTRLTVV.

The genes are TRBV20-1 and TRBJ2-7; 9 bases line up with TRBD1. The CDR3 is 12 amino acids. The germline V gene has CDR1 DFQATT and CDR2 SNEGSKA (reference sequence). Unmatched junction bases numbered 2, after V lost 3 bases and J lost 5 bases. The CDR3 nucleotides are TGCAGTGCTAGTGACAGGGGGGACGAGCAGTACTTC. It is translated as CSASDRGDEQYF.

This clone came up once. V and J are TRBV10-3 and TRBJ2-3, with TRBD2 identical over 8 bases. This CDR3 is built from 17 residues. Germline trimming cut 3 bases from V and 0 bases from J; bases unmatched to any gene: 8. CDR1 is ENHRY and CDR2 is SYGVKD in the germline V gene. The CDR3 loop reads CAISDWAGGISTDTQYF. The CDR3 bases are TGTGCCATCAGTGATTGGGCGGGAGGAATAAGCACAGATACGCAGTATTTT.

This chain uses TRBV4-1 with TRBJ2-1, with 11 positions matching TRBD2. Germline V CDR1 and CDR2: MGHRA, YSYEKL. CDR3 size: 15 residues. V was pared by 1 base and J by 7 bases, with 3 bases of the junction left unmatched. CDR3 region: CASSQASGRRNEQFF. The DNA of the CDR3 is TGCGCCAGCAGCCAAGCTAGCGGGAGGAGGAATGAGCAGTTCTTC.